This TCR beta chain derives from a study of T-cell memory formation after mild COVID-19. Overall study findings and caveats: Most CD4+ clones that shrank were in CM and EM, while CD8+ ones turned up in EMRA.

In this sample, this clonotype turned up many times. The antigen is unknown. This CDR3 comprises 13 residues. V was pared by 1 base and J by 10 bases, with 8 bases between. Germline loops: CDR1 SGHNT, CDR2 YENEEA. Constant-segment-primed 5'RACE gave TCR alpha and TCR beta cDNA libraries with sample barcodes and UMIs. TCRdb passed the 5' RACE reads through MiXCR, listing each CDR3 protein once. This table holds a few hundred thousand distinct CDR3 sequences, approximately 15% found once. The chain couples TRBV11-3 to TRBJ1-6, with D perhaps TRBD1 (5 bases). The clonotype originates from a man between 18 and 29 years old who had mild COVID-19 (a few samples of this study predate the infection). Cell type and time point are not known. What was sequenced was PBMCs or a T cell subset sorted from them (not recorded which). CDR3 sequence reads: CASSLGGASPLHF. The CDR3 nucleotides are TGTGCCAGCAGCTTAGGAGGGGCGTCACCCCTCCACTTT.